The rows below give T cell receptor beta chains drawn from one sample of a study of blood T cell repertoires in COVID-19. The method was immunoSEQ multiplex PCR; TCRdb's version includes in-frame clones alone and lacks a portion of them. The data contain some 150,000 clones, about 91% of them seen just once; the ten biggest clones take up 0.8% to 0.95%. Sequencing input: peripheral blood. These receptors all stem from a woman in her forties or fifties with acute or convalescent COVID-19. Each CDR3 is given with its conserved first and last residue. D genes are given only for firm matches. Rows give clone size only sometimes, using once, few, many, or a class for an expanded clone.

size	V	J	D	CDR3	DNA
.	TRBV24-1	TRBJ2-3	TRBD1	CATSDFDRGGADTQYF	TGTGCCACCAGTGATTTTGACAGGGGTGGGGCAGATACGCAGTATTTT
.	TRBV7-9	TRBJ1-4	.	CASSSQGYEKLFF	TGTGCCAGCAGCTCACAGGGATATGAAAAACTGTTTTTT
.	TRBV28	TRBJ1-1	TRBD1	CASSLAQGVPFF	TGTGCCAGCAGTTTAGCACAGGGGGTCCCTTTCTTT
.	TRBV19	TRBJ1-5	TRBD1	CASQPTGENQPQHF	TGTGCCAGTCAACCTACAGGGGAGAATCAGCCCCAGCATTTT
.	TRBV24-1	TRBJ2-3	TRBD2	CATGGELGTDTQYF	TGTGCCACCGGGGGGGAGCTGGGCACAGATACGCAGTATTTT
.	TRBV29-1	TRBJ2-4	.	CSVEASVRAKNIQYF	TGCAGCGTTGAGGCCAGCGTACGAGCCAAAAACATTCAGTACTTC
.	TRBV2	TRBJ1-2	TRBD1	CASSRDRGIYGYTF	TGTGCCAGCAGTAGGGACAGGGGAATCTATGGCTACACCTTC
.	TRBV2	TRBJ2-1	.	CASWRERTISYNEQFF	TGTGCCAGCTGGAGGGAAAGGACTATTTCCTACAATGAGCAGTTCTTC
.	TRBV11-2	TRBJ2-5	.	CASSLVASQETQYF	TGTGCCAGCAGCTTAGTTGCCAGCCAAGAGACCCAGTACTTC
.	TRBV6-6	TRBJ1-5	TRBD1	CASSYTGQGVQPQHF	TGTGCCAGCAGTTACACGGGACAGGGAGTTCAGCCCCAGCATTTT
once	TRBV18	TRBJ2-3	TRBD1	CASSRGLYTDTQYF	TGTGCCAGCTCGAGGGGGCTTTACACAGATACGCAGTATTTT
few	TRBV28	TRBJ1-2	TRBD1	CASSNGRTGGDGYTF	TGTGCCAGCAGTAATGGTAGGACAGGTGGGGATGGCTACACCTTC
.	TRBV6-5	TRBJ2-5	.	CASSYSSGQETQYF	TGTGCCAGCAGTTACTCCAGCGGACAAGAGACCCAGTACTTC
.	TRBV5-1	TRBJ1-1	TRBD1	CASTLGQGEAFF	TGCGCCAGCACTTTGGGACAGGGAGAGGCTTTCTTT
once	TRBV7-6	TRBJ1-2	TRBD1	CASSQGQGNGYTF	TGTGCCAGCAGCCAAGGACAGGGAAATGGCTACACCTTC